This is a list of T cell receptor beta chains from one sample in a study of cytomegalovirus exposure and HLA in healthy donors. Profiled with immunoSEQ multiplex PCR; TCRdb holds only in-frame clones, not every one. The data show about 180,000 clones, with about three quarters seen just once and 3% to 3.5% held by the top ten. Sequencing was carried out using PBMCs. The receptors were sampled from a woman aged 50 to 60 in good health and CMV-seropositive. The CDR3 runs from the conserved cysteine through the conserved F or W. D genes are given only for firm matches. Not every row has a clone size; where given, it reads once, few, many or a size class.

CDR3nt,CDR3aa,v_gene,abundance,d_gene,j_gene
TGCGCCAGCAGCCAGCAGGGATCAACTAATGAAAAACTGTTTTTT,CASSQQGSTNEKLFF,TRBV5-1,.,.,TRBJ1-4
TGTGCCAGCAGCCATGACAGGGGTTTAGGCGAGCAGTACTTC,CASSHDRGLGEQYF,TRBV11-3,.,TRBD1,TRBJ2-7
TGTGCCAGCAGTTGGTTCGGGACAGTCGGCAATCAGCCCCAGCATTTT,CASSWFGTVGNQPQHF,TRBV28,.,TRBD1,TRBJ1-5
TGTGCCAGCAGCCCCCCTCGACCCGGGGAGCTGCTTTTT,CASSPPRPGELLF,TRBV7-3,.,.,TRBJ2-2
TGCGCCAGCAGCTTGCAACAGGGATGGGACACTGAAGCTTTCTTT,CASSLQQGWDTEAFF,TRBV5-1,.,.,TRBJ1-1
TGTGCCAGCTCATTGACAGGTAGATGGTCGGGCAGAGCCACAAATAGCACAGATACGCAGTATTTT,CASSLTGRWSGRATNSTDTQYF,TRBV18,.,.,TRBJ2-3
TGTGCCAGCAGCTCCCAAACTAGGACTAGCGGTTACGAGCAGTACTTC,CASSSQTRTSGYEQYF,TRBV5-4,.,TRBD2,TRBJ2-7
TGTGCCAGCAGCCTCGGACAGGGAGGAGGGGAAAAACTGTTTTTT,CASSLGQGGGEKLFF,TRBV5-4,.,TRBD1,TRBJ1-4
TGTGCCAGCAGCGAGGGGGGGGCGGGAGGGACAAGGGAGACCCAGTACTTC,CASSEGGAGGTRETQYF,TRBV9,.,TRBD2,TRBJ2-5
TGTGCCAGCTCGGGGAGTACCGGGGAGCTGTTTTTT,CASSGSTGELFF,TRBV6-6,.,.,TRBJ2-2
TGTGCCAGCAGCTTCGGGACTAGCGGGGGACGGGAGCAGTTCTTC,CASSFGTSGGREQFF,TRBV7-9,.,TRBD2,TRBJ2-1
TGTGCCAGCGGATTGGGGCTGCGCACAGATACGCAGTATTTT,CASGLGLRTDTQYF,TRBV11-2,.,.,TRBJ2-3
TGTGCCAGCAGCCCAGGCCTGGTTCGCGGGGCGGCAAGTACGCAGTATTTT,CASSPGLVRGAASTQYF,TRBV11-3,.,.,TRBJ2-3
TGTGCCAGCCTGAAGGGGGCCCGCTATGGCTACACCTTC,CASLKGARYGYTF,TRBV28,.,TRBD1,TRBJ1-2
TGTGCCAGCAGTTCCGGGACAGCATCAGAAGCTTTCTTT,CASSSGTASEAFF,TRBV28,.,TRBD1,TRBJ1-1
TGTGCCAGCAGCCTAGGACTAGCGGGTTCCAATGAGCAGTTCTTC,CASSLGLAGSNEQFF,TRBV11-2,.,TRBD2,TRBJ2-1
TGCGCCAGCAGCCAAGAGTGGGGCCAGTACAATGAGCAGTTCTTC,CASSQEWGQYNEQFF,TRBV4-3,.,.,TRBJ2-1
TGTGCCAGCAGTCCCTCCGGGACTAGCGGTTCAAGGAGCTACTTC,CASSPSGTSGSRSYF,TRBV27,.,TRBD2,TRBJ2-5
TGCGCCAGCAGCCAGGCTATCAATACGATAAGGGCGGGAGTTGCCGGGGAGCTGTTTTTT,CASSQAINTIRAGVAGELFF,TRBV4-3,.,TRBD2,TRBJ2-2
TGCGCCAGCAGTAGGCGCCGAGGCACACCTGGCGAGCAGTACTTC,CASSRRRGTPGEQYF,TRBV4-3,.,.,TRBJ2-7
TGTGCCAGCAGTTACTCGCGGGAGACCCAGTACTTC,CASSYSRETQYF,TRBV6-6,.,.,TRBJ2-5
TGTGCCAGCAGGGCGGTAAGCGGGGACTCCTACGAGCAGTACTTC,CASRAVSGDSYEQYF,TRBV6-5,many,TRBD2,TRBJ2-7
TGCAGCGTAGGACAGGGGTCAAACTCGGGTACCGGGGAGCTGTTTTTT,CSVGQGSNSGTGELFF,TRBV29-1,.,TRBD1,TRBJ2-2
TGTGCCAGCAGCCCTCGGGGGACTAGCGGGATGGGGGTACCTGGCAATGAGCAGTTCTTC,CASSPRGTSGMGVPGNEQFF,TRBV4-2,.,TRBD2,TRBJ2-1
TGCGCCAGCAGCCAAGGGAATCAGGGGTTTCGGTACGAGCAGTACTTC,CASSQGNQGFRYEQYF,TRBV4-3,.,.,TRBJ2-7
TGTGCTAGCAGCTTAGGAACTGGGGCCAACGGCCTGACTTTC,CASSLGTGANGLTF,TRBV7-7,.,.,TRBJ2-6
TGTGCCAGTAGTAAGGGGGGGCCTGGGAATGAGCAGTTCTTC,CASSKGGPGNEQFF,TRBV19,few,.,TRBJ2-1
TGCGCCAGCAGCCTCCGGGACTCTGGGGACGAGCAGTACTTC,CASSLRDSGDEQYF,TRBV5-1,.,.,TRBJ2-7
TGCAGCGTTGAGGCAGGGGTCACAGATACGCAGTATTTT,CSVEAGVTDTQYF,TRBV29-1,.,.,TRBJ2-3
TGTGCCAGCAGTTCCATGATCCCCGGCCTGACTTTC,CASSSMIPGLTF,TRBV28,.,.,TRBJ2-6
TGTGCTAGCAGCTTAGCGGGAGGCTACAATGAGCAGTTCTTC,CASSLAGGYNEQFF,TRBV7-7,few,TRBD2,TRBJ2-1
TGTGCCAGCAGTCGGGAGGGCACGAACACTGAAGCTTTCTTT,CASSREGTNTEAFF,TRBV5-4,.,.,TRBJ1-1
TGTGCCAGCAGCTTAGGAGGTAGCGCTGAAGCTTTCTTT,CASSLGGSAEAFF,TRBV7-2,few,.,TRBJ1-1
TGTGCCAGCAGCTTAGTAGGGCTAGCGGGAGCCATCCAAGAGACCCAGTACTTC,CASSLVGLAGAIQETQYF,TRBV7-2,once,TRBD2,TRBJ2-5
TGCGCCAGCAGCCAAGATAGGGTACAGGAAAGGGAAGGGCAGCCCCAGCATTTT,CASSQDRVQEREGQPQHF,TRBV4-3,.,.,TRBJ1-5
TGTGCCAGCAGTTCCATCCATCGCAGGGCCAACACTGAAGCTTTCTTT,CASSSIHRRANTEAFF,TRBV28,few,.,TRBJ1-1
TGTGCCAGCAGTTACTCTGGAGACACCATATATTTT,CASSYSGDTIYF,TRBV2,.,.,TRBJ1-3
TGTGCCAGCAGTTCCTCGAACACCGGGGAGCTGTTTTTT,CASSSSNTGELFF,TRBV6-6,.,.,TRBJ2-2
TGTGCCAGCTCACCCATGGGCGGAGGGGATGAAAAACTGTTTTTT,CASSPMGGGDEKLFF,TRBV18,.,.,TRBJ1-4
TGTGCCAGCAGCCCCCGGACTAGCGGAAACTACGAGCAGTACTTC,CASSPRTSGNYEQYF,TRBV11-2,.,TRBD2,TRBJ2-7
TGTGCCAGTAGGTTTGGAGGCGGCTCCTACGAGCAGTACTTC,CASRFGGGSYEQYF,TRBV19,.,.,TRBJ2-7